These 24 T cell receptor beta chains were all obtained from the same sample, sequenced in a study of T cell responses to AZD1222 COVID-19 vaccine (dated by TCRdb to 2020 to 2022). Libraries were built with the immunoSEQ multiplex PCR assay. This immuneACCESS table, as held by TCRdb, lists in-frame sequences with V and J called but not all clones. Of the missing ones, under half trace to an unresolved V gene in checked studies; the others have no known cause. The sample table contains approximately 140,000 clones; only one count was recorded for around 90% of them. The ten biggest clones cover under 2% of the sample. The label giving this sample's time point can be read as: about 28 days (+/-7) after the second vaccine dose. Sample: peripheral blood, taken 28 days after the second AZD1222 dose. The receptors shown here come from an adult who received the AZD1222 COVID-19 vaccine.

This chain uses TRBV5-5 with TRBJ2-7; weak D call: TRBD1 (5 bases). Germline lookup yields CDR1 SGHKS and CDR2 YYEKEE (reference sequence). Deletions cut 0 bases from V and 0 bases from J, with 16 bases between. The CDR3 is made up of 17 amino acids. The CDR3 DNA reads TGTGCCAGCAGCTTGGCAATTGCGTCAGGGATCTCCTACGAGCAGTACGTC. Translated: CASSLAIASGISYEQYV.

This clone was found a few times. The V call is TRBV27, the J call TRBJ1-5, with D maybe TRBD1 (6 bases). Germline V gene sequence: CDR1 MNHEY, CDR2 SMNVEV (reference sequence). V gave up 6 bases and J gave up 5 bases, with 17 bases separating them. The CDR3 length is 15 residues. CDR3 sequence reads: CASRPKGVKYQPQHF. The CDR3 DNA reads TGTGCCAGCAGACCAAAGGGGGTAAAGTATCAGCCCCAGCATTTT.

The V gene is TRBV11-2, the J gene TRBJ2-7; D may correspond to TRBD1 or TRBD2 (5 bases each). In germline, CDR1 is SGHAT, CDR2 FQNNGV. Trimming pared 5 bases from V and 7 bases from J, leaving 21 bases between. CDR3 length: 15 residues. The CDR3 is CASSPFGAEQREQYF. The CDR3 coding sequence is TGTGCCAGCAGCCCATTCGGGGCAGAGCAGAGGGAGCAGTACTTC.

This sequence joins TRBV6-5 and TRBJ2-5, with D possibly being TRBD1 or TRBD2 (5 bases each). Germline V gene sequence: CDR1 MNHEY, CDR2 SVGAGI. CDR3 size: 14 residues. V lost 5 bases to trimming and J lost 5 bases, with 15 bases between them. In DNA form, the CDR3 reads TGTGCCAGCAGTACGGGGCCAAACGGGGAGACCCAGTACTTC. Protein product: CASSTGPNGETQYF.

V is TRBV18 and J is TRBJ2-3; D call uncertain. The germline V gene has CDR1 KGHSH and CDR2 LQKENI. The CDR3 runs to 15 residues. V was pared by 2 bases and J by 4 bases, with 13 bases between. The CDR3 reads CASSPAPQSSDTQYF. In nucleotides, the CDR3 is TGTGCCAGCTCACCAGCACCTCAGAGCTCAGATACGCAGTATTTT.

The chain employs TRBV7-9 and TRBJ2-7; TRBD1 matches 7 bases. CDR3 length: 14 amino acids. The germline gives CDR1 SEHNR, CDR2 FQNEAQ (reference sequence). Germline trimming cut 0 bases from V and 3 bases from J; bases unmatched to any gene: 2. The CDR3 spells CASSLAGTDYEQYF. The CDR3 coding sequence is TGTGCCAGCAGCTTAGCCGGGACAGACTACGAGCAGTACTTC.

This clone has just one count. V is TRBV2 and J is TRBJ1-4; possible D gene TRBD1, 5 bases. CDR3 length: 14 amino acids. Per the germline V gene, CDR1 is SNHLY and CDR2 is FYNNEI. The germline V and J ends were trimmed by 7 bases and 7 bases, with 16 bases remaining between them. CDR3 amino acids: CASTERPGTEKLFF. The CDR3 DNA sequence: TGTGCCAGCACCGAGAGGCCTGGGACTGAAAAACTGTTTTTT.

The chain recombines TRBV3-1 (or the pseudogene TRBV3-2) with TRBJ2-3; the D call may be TRBD1 or TRBD2 (5 bases each). V shed 3 bases and J shed 1 base, with 11 bases lying between them. CDR1 is LGHDT, CDR2 YNNKEL, per germline (reference sequence). This CDR3 has 15 amino acids. CDR3 DNA: TGTGCCAGCAGCCATGGGGGTAGACGCACAGATACGCAGTATTTT. As protein: CASSHGGRRTDTQYF.

The rearrangement joins TRBV11-3 to TRBJ2-3; 13 bases match TRBD2. This CDR3 spans 17 amino acids. V lost 5 bases, J lost 2 bases, and 7 bases stayed unmatched. Germline CDR1 SGHNT, CDR2 YENEEA. This CDR3 reads CASSRSGTSGVTDTQYF. The CDR3, as DNA: TGTGCCAGCAGCAGATCCGGGACTAGCGGGGTCACAGATACGCAGTATTTT.

This sequence joins TRBV10-3 and TRBJ2-7, with 9 bases matching TRBD1. Germline assignment: CDR1 ENHRY and CDR2 SYGVKD. This CDR3 is 12 amino acids long. After removal of 6 bases from V and 3 bases from J, the junction contained 0 bases not matched to a gene. The DNA of the CDR3 is TGTGCCATCAGGGGACAGGGCTACGAGCAGTACTTC. Its translation is CAIRGQGYEQYF.

J is TRBJ1-2 and V is TRBV10-3; no clear D gene. The CDR3 is 12 residues long. V dropped 2 bases and J dropped 7 bases, with 8 bases sitting between them. Germline V gene data show CDR1 as ENHRY and CDR2 as SYGVKD. DNA of the CDR3: TGTGCCATCAGTGAGAGGGCAGGTGGCTACACCTTC. Its protein is CAISERAGGYTF.

The V gene is TRBV6-5, the J gene TRBJ2-7, with 8 bases fitting TRBD1. This CDR3 comprises 15 residues. The V segment lost 2 bases and the J segment 4 bases; nucleotides outside the gene matches: 7. CDR1 and CDR2 (germline): MNHEY, SVGAGI. The CDR3 coding sequence is TGTGCCAGCAGTTACGGGCAGGGGGCGGGTTACGAGCAGTACGTC. Translated, it gives CASSYGQGAGYEQYV.

The chain links TRBV12-5 to TRBJ1-4; weak D call: TRBD1 (5 bases). V was cut by 5 bases and J by 2 bases, with 12 bases left in between. Germline V CDR1 and CDR2: LGHNT, FRNRAP. The length of the CDR3 is 15 residues. For the CDR3, the DNA is TGTGCTAGTGGTCCGGGGGGGACGACTAATGAAAAACTGTTTTTT. It is translated as CASGPGGTTNEKLFF. The full variable domain, rest sourced from reference TRBV12-5 and TRBJ1-4, is DARVTQTPRHKVTEMGQEVTMRCQPILGHNTVFWYRQTMMQGLELLAYFRNRAPLDDSGMPKDRFSAEMPDATLATLKIQPSEPRDSAVYFCASGPGGTTNEKLFFGSGTQLSVL.

This chain joins TRBV24-1 and TRBJ1-1; D gene ambiguous. This CDR3 region has 12 residues. Germline CDR1 is KGHDR and CDR2 is SFDVKD. Trimming took off 3 bases at V and 3 bases at J, with 4 bases between the two ends. CDR3 residues: CATSDPDTEAFF. CDR3 DNA: TGTGCCACCAGTGATCCGGACACTGAAGCTTTCTTT.

The chain joins TRBV19 to TRBJ2-2; perhaps TRBD2 as D (5 bases). This CDR3 has 11 amino acids. The V gene lost 11 bases and the J gene lost 7 bases, with 11 bases spanning the gap. The germline CDR1 and CDR2 sequences are LNHDA and SQIVND (reference sequence). The CDR3 reads CALRVSGELFF. In DNA form, the CDR3 reads TGTGCCCTGAGGGTTAGCGGGGAGCTGTTTTTT.

The chain uses TRBV11-2 and TRBJ1-2, with no clear D. There are 12 residues in the CDR3. The V end was cut by 4 bases, the J end by 8 bases, with 11 bases between. Germline V gene sequence: CDR1 SGHAT, CDR2 FQNNGV. CDR3 nucleotide sequence: TGTGCCAGCAGCTACAGTGGAGGGGGCTACACCTTC. It translates to CASSYSGGGYTF.

This chain uses TRBV5-1 with TRBJ2-3; D gene uncertain. Germline V gives CDR1 SGHRS, CDR2 YFSETQ. The CDR3 contains 15 residues. V was trimmed by 6 bases and J by 2 bases, leaving 16 bases between them. The CDR3 DNA reads as TGCGCCAGCAACTACTTGGTGCCCTCCACAGATACGCAGTATTTT. This translates into CASNYLVPSTDTQYF.

This chain connects TRBV24-1 to TRBJ1-2; D gene ambiguous. CDR3 size: 13 residues. V dropped 4 bases and J dropped 7 bases, with 12 bases sitting between them. Germline CDR1 KGHDR, CDR2 SFDVKD. The CDR3 nucleotides read TGTGCCACCAGTGAAGCCGGAACCCCTGGCTACACCTTC. As protein: CATSEAGTPGYTF.

This rearrangement joins TRBV29-1 to TRBJ2-2; 9 positions agree with TRBD1. The CDR3 is 15 amino acids. The J segment lost 4 bases and the V segment lost 3 bases, leaving 6 bases of the junction unmatched. The V gene's germline CDR1 is SQVTM and CDR2 ANQGSEA. The CDR3 sequence is CSVEGTGRATGELFF. CDR3 in DNA: TGCAGCGTTGAGGGGACAGGGCGGGCCACCGGGGAGCTGTTTTTT.

The rearrangement joins TRBV7-8 to TRBJ1-1, with 8 bases aligning to TRBD1. This CDR3 is 14 amino acids long. Germline values: CDR1 SGHVS, CDR2 FQNEAQ. V was clipped by 5 bases and J by 6 bases; unmatched bases: 8. The CDR3 DNA reads TGTGCCAGCAGCGGTACAGGGGGGAGATCTGAAGCTTTCTTT. This encodes CASSGTGGRSEAFF.

The J gene is TRBJ1-2, the V gene TRBV4-2; 8 bases align to TRBD1. The CDR3 sequence is 16 residues long. V was clipped by 3 bases and J by 2 bases; unmatched bases: 8. The germline CDR1 and CDR2 sequences are LGHNA and YNFKEQ. CDR3 nucleotide sequence: TGTGCCAGCAGCCAGGATTACAGGGGGTTGAACTATGGCTACACCTTC. Protein: CASSQDYRGLNYGYTF.

The chain uses TRBV5-1 and TRBJ1-6, with 7 bases matching TRBD1. Germline loops: CDR1 SGHRS, CDR2 YFSETQ. This CDR3 has 17 residues. Unmatched junction bases numbered 7, after V lost 4 bases and J lost 0 bases. The CDR3 nucleotides read TGCGCCAGCAGCCTGGGGACAGCCAGCTCCTATAATTCACCCCTCCACTTT. This codes for CASSLGTASSYNSPLHF.

CDR3 DNA: TGTGCCAGCAGCTGGGACAGGTCAAACACCATATATTTT. It encodes CASSWDRSNTIYF. The chain carries TRBV6-5 and TRBJ1-3; TRBD1 aligns across 8 bases. This CDR3 contains 13 residues. Germline V gene sequence: CDR1 MNHEY, CDR2 SVGAGI. V lost 6 bases to trimming and J lost 6 bases; unmatched junction nucleotides: 4.

The chain links TRBV19 to TRBJ2-1, with 14 bases lining up with TRBD2. This CDR3 contains 19 residues. Germline CDR1 reads LNHDA; CDR2 reads SQIVND (reference sequence). After removal of 4 bases from V and 7 bases from J, the junction contained 15 bases not matched to a gene. Here the CDR3 DNA reads TGTGCCAGTAGTAAAGCGGAGACCGGGACTAGCGGGAGACCGAATGAGCAGTTCTTC. It translates to CASSKAETGTSGRPNEQFF. The entire variable domain, with the rest obtained from reference TRBV19 and TRBJ2-1, is as follows: DGGITQSPKYLFRKEGQNVTLSCEQNLNHDAMYWYRQDPGQGLRLIYYSQIVNDFQKGDIAEGYSVSREKKESFPLTVTSAQKNPTAFYLCASSKAETGTSGRPNEQFFGPGTRLTVL.